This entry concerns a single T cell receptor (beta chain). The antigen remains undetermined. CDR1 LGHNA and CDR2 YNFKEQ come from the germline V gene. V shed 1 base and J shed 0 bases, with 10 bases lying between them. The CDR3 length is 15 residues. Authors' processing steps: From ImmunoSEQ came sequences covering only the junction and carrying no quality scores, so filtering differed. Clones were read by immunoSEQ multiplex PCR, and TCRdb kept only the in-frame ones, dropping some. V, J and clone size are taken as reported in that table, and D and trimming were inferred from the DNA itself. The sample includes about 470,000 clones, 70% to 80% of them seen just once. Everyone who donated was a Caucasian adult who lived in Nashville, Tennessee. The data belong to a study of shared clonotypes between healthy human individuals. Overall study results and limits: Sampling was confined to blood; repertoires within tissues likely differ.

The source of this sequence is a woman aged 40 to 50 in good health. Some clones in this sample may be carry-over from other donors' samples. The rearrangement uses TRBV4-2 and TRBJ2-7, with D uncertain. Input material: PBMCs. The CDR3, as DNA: TGTGCCAGCAGCCAAGCCGTGAGTCCCTCCTACGAGCAGTACTTC. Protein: CASSQAVSPSYEQYF.